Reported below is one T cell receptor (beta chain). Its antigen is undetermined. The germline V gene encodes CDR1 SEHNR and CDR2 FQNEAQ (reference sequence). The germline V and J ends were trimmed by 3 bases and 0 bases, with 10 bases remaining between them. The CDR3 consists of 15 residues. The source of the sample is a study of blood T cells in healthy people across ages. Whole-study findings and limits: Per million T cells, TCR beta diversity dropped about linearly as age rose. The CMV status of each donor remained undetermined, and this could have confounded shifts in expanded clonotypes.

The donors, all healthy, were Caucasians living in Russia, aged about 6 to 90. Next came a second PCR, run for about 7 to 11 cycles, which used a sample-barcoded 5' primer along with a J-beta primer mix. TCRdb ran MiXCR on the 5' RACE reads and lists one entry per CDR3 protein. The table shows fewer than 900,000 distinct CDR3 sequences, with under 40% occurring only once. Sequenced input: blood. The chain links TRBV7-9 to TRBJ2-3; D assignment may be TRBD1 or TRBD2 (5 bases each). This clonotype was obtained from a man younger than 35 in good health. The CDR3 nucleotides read TGTGCCAGCAGCTTTCCCAGGGAGAGCACAGATACGCAGTATTTT. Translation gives CASSFPRESTDTQYF.